What follows describes a single TCR beta chain. The record originates from a study of blood T cells in healthy people across ages. The CDR3 is 14 residues long. V lost 1 base, J lost 6 bases, and 12 bases lay in between. A J-beta primer mix and a sample-barcoded 5' primer were used in a second PCR of about 7 to 12 cycles. Unique molecular identifiers of 12 random nucleotides labeled each cDNA. TCRdb ran MiXCR on the 5' RACE reads and lists one entry per CDR3 protein. The table records around 1.5 million distinct CDR3 sequences, about 40% of them present only once. Samples each yielded at least 5 micrograms of total RNA.

Input material: blood. The clonotype originates from a woman younger than 35 in good health. This rearrangement joins TRBV12-3 or TRBV12-4 to TRBJ1-2; D ambiguous. Written as DNA, the CDR3 is TGTGCCAGCAGTTTAGAATTCCTCAGCCATGGCTACACCTTC. Protein: CASSLEFLSHGYTF.